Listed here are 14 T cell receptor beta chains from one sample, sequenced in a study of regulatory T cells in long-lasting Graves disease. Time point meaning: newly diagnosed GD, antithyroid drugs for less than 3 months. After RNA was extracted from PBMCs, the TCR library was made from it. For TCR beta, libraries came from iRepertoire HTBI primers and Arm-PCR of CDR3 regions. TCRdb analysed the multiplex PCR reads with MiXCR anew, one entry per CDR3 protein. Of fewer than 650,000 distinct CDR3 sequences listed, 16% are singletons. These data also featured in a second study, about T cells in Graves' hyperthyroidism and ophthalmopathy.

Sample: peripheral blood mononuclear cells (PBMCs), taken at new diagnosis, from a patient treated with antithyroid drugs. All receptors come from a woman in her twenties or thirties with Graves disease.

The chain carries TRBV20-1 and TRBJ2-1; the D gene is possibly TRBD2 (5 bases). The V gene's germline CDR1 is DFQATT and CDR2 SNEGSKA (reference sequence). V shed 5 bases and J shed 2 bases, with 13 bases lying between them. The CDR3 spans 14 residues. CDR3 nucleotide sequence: TGCAGTGCTGCGGGTGAGAAGACCTACAATGAGCAGTTCTTC. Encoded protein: CSAAGEKTYNEQFF.

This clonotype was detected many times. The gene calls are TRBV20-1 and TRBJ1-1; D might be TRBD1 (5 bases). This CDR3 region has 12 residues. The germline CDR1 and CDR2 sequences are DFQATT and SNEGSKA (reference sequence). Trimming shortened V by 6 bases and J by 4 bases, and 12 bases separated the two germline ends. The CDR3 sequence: CSAEDGTTEAFF. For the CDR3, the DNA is TGCAGTGCAGAGGACGGGACCACTGAAGCTTTCTTT.

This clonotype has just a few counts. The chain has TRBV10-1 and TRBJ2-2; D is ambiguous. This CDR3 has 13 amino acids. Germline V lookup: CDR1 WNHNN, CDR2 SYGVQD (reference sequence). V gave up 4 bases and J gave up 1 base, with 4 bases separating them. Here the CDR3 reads CASSVQNTGELFF. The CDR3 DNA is TGCGCCAGCAGTGTCCAGAACACCGGGGAGCTGTTTTTT.

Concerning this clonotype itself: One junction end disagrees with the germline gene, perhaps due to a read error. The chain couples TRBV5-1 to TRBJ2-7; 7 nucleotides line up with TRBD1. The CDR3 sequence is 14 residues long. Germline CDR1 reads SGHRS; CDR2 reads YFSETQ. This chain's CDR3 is CANSPQGNSYEQYF. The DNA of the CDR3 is TGCGCCAACAGCCCACAGGGGAACTCCTACGAGCAGTACTTC.

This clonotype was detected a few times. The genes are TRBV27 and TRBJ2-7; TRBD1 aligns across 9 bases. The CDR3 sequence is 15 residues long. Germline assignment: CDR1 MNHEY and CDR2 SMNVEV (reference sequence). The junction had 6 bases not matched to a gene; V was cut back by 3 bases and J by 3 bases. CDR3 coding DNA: TGTGCCAGCAGTTTGTCGGGACAGGGATTCTACGAGCAGTACTTC. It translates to CASSLSGQGFYEQYF.

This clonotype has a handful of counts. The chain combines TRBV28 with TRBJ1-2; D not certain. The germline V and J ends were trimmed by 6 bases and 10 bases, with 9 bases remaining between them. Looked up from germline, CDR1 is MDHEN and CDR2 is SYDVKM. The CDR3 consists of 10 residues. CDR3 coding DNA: TGTGCCAGCAGCGATGATACCTACACCTTC. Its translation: CASSDDTYTF.

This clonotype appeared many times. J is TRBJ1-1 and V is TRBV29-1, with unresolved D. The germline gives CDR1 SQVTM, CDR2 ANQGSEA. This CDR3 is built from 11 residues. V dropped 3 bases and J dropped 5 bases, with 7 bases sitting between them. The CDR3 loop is CSVDLGTEAFF. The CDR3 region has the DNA TGCAGCGTTGATCTTGGGACTGAAGCTTTCTTT.

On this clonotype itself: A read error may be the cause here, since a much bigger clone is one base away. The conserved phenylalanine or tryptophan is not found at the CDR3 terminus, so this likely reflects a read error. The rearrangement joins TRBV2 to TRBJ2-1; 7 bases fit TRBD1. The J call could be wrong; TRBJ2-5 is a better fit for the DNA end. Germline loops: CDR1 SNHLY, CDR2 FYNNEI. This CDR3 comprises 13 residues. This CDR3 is CASSLQGIETQYL. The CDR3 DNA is TGTGCCAGCAGCCTACAGGGGATCGAGACCCAGTACTTG.

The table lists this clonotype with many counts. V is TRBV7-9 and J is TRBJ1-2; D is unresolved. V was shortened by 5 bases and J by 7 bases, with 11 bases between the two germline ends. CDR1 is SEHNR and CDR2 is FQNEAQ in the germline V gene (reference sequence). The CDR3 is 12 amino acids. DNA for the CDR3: TGTGCCAGCAGCCCCCCATTGGTTGGCTACACCTTC. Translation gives CASSPPLVGYTF.

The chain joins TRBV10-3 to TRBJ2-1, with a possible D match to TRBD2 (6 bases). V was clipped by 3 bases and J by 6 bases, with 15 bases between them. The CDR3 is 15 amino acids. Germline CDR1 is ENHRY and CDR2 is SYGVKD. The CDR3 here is CAISEVAGTSNEQFF. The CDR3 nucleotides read TGTGCCATCAGTGAAGTCGCGGGGACTTCCAATGAGCAGTTCTTC.

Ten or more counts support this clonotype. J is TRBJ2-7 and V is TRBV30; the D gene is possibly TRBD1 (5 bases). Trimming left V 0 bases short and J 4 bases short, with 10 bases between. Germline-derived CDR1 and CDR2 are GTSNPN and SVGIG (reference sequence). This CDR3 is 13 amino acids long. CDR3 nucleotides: TGTGCCTGGAGTGTTAGGACACCATACGAGCAGTACTTC. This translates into CAWSVRTPYEQYF. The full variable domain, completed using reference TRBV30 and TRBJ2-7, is SQTIHQWPATLVQPVGSPLSLECTVEGTSNPNLYWYRQAAGRGLQLLFYSVGIGQISSEVPQNLSASRPQDRQFILSSKKLLLSDSGFYLCAWSVRTPYEQYFGPGTRLTVT.

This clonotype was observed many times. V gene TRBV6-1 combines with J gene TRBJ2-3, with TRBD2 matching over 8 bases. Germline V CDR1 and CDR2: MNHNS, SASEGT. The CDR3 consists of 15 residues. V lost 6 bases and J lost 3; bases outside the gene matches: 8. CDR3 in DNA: TGTGCCAGCAGCCCCCGCGGGAGGCCTACAGATACGCAGTATTTT. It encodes CASSPRGRPTDTQYF.

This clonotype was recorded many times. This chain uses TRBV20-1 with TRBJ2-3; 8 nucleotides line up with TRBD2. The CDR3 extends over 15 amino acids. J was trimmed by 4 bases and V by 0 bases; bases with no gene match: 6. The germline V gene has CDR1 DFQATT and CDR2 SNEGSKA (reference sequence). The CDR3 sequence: CSAREYGRAPDTQYF. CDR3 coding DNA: TGCAGTGCTAGAGAGTACGGGAGGGCCCCAGATACGCAGTATTTT.

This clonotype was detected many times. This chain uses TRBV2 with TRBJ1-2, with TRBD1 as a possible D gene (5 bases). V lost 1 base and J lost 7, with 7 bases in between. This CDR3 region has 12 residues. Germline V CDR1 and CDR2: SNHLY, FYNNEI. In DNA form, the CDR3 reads TGTGCCAGCAGTGAAGGGGGGGGTGGCTACACCTTC. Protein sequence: CASSEGGGGYTF.